This T cell receptor (beta chain) was captured by sequencing in a study of T cells after yellow fever vaccination (dated by TCRdb to between 2018 and 2021). For the study in its entirety: The SMART-Seq v4 Ultra Low Input RNA kit was used to prepare libraries from fractions with low cell numbers. Bulk TCR alpha and beta repertoires were sequenced longitudinally to track T-cell clones before and after primary and booster YFV17D yellow fever vaccination. The cohort comprised two healthy male donors, one aged 18 to 30 and one aged 30 to 40 years. Blood was drawn at multiple timepoints before and after primary and secondary immunization, with bulk PBMC replicates and cell subsets isolated. The full study reports these points: Only two donors were included in the study, so the extent to which the findings can be generalized is limited. A small share of clonotypes was detected in both CD4 and CD8 compartments, with the overlap likely arising from convergent recombination. Compared with the primary T-cell response, the secondary T-cell response was weaker but faster, peaking on day 5 rather than day 15. FACS-sorted repertoires could contain abundant contaminating clonotypes from the bulk population, so computational filtering was required. Most clones expanded after primary vaccination were re-detected after the booster (almost 97% of CD4 and approximately 89% of CD8), suggesting broad memory maintenance.

About this clonotype: The clone's antigen remains unknown. Per-base qualities were not stored, and no clone one base away is much larger.

TCR cDNA was synthesized by 5'RACE template switching, through which a universal primer site and unique molecular identifiers were introduced. cDNA synthesis was primed from both the TCR alpha and TCR beta constant segments. Libraries were amplified in two PCR steps, with sample barcodes and sequencing adapters added in the second step. Sequencing of libraries was performed on Illumina HiSeq 2500 (2x100 bp) or NovaSeq (2x150 bp). In the source study's methods: MIGEC handled demultiplexing of reads and collapsing into UMI consensus sequences, while MiXCR performed V(D)J alignment. Vaccine-responding clonotypes were identified with edgeR using replicate PBMC samples, with FDR below 0.01 and a log2 fold change above 5 up to day 15 being required. CD4 or CD8 identity was assigned to each bulk clonotype according to whether the clonotype was present at higher abundance in the sequenced CD4 repertoire or the sequenced CD8 repertoire. Using fastp at Q25 and MiXCR, TCRdb reprocessed the public reads and kept productive beta chains. Merged by CDR3 protein, the rows form single entries marked with the most common genes and DNA. These V and J calls derive from TCRdb rather than the authors' analysis. This sample lists 600,000 to 750,000 distinct CDR3 sequences; 9% to 15% were detected once. Clones ranked in the top ten supply under 15% of the sample.

The germline V gene specifies SQVTM as CDR1 and ANQGSEA as CDR2. V is cut back by 7 bases and J by 8 bases, with 13 bases in the junction unmatched. Including cysteine and phenylalanine, the CDR3 has 14 amino acids. The sequence is cut down to CDR3 DNA, 42 bases in frame from base 1. The meaning of the sample's treatment or condition label: live attenuated yellow fever vaccine strain. At each blood-draw timepoint, two biological replicates of bulk PBMCs were obtained. PBMCs were isolated from peripheral blood using a standard Ficoll-Paque protocol. TriZol was used to extract RNA from bulk PBMCs, from CD4 and CD8 fractions, and from dextramer-positive and dextramer-negative fractions.

The chain couples TRBV29-1 to TRBJ2-1; 8 bases in between match TRBD2. The sample in question was PBMCs, obtained on the day of the yellow fever booster vaccination. The receptor comes from a man between 25 and 39 years old who received the YFV17D yellow fever vaccine. The DNA sequence follows: TGCAGCGCTCCTGGGATAGCGGGAAGTCATGAGCAGTTCTTC. Protein translation: CSAPGIAGSHEQFF.